This passage covers 7 T cell receptor beta chains from one sample sequenced in a study of blood T cell repertoires in COVID-19. The table came from immunoSEQ multiplex PCR; TCRdb's copy has only in-frame clones and leaves some out. The table records 200,000 to 250,000 clones, over 75% of them present only once. The sequenced sample consisted of PBMCs or T cells enriched from blood (not recorded which). These receptors all stem from a woman aged 25 to 39 who had been exposed to COVID-19.

This clone was detected once. The rearrangement uses TRBV12-3 or TRBV12-4 and TRBJ1-5; no definite D call. This CDR3 is 12 amino acids long. Deletions cut 5 bases from V and 6 bases from J, with 8 bases between. This CDR3 is CASSRGSQPQHF. CDR3 coding DNA: TGTGCCAGCAGTCGGGGTTCTCAGCCCCAGCATTTT.

This chain links TRBV18 with TRBJ2-5; 8 bases agree with TRBD1. This CDR3 region has 16 residues. Per the germline V gene, CDR1 is KGHSH and CDR2 is LQKENI. V gave up 1 base and J gave up 1 base; unmatched junction bases: 5. CDR3 bases: TGTGCCAGCTCACCACTTTCAGGGGGCTCCCAAGAGACCCAGTACTTC. This encodes CASSPLSGGSQETQYF. Combining the CDR3 with reference TRBV18 and TRBJ2-5 gives the whole variable domain NAGVMQNPRHLVRRRGQEARLRCSPMKGHSHVYWYRQLPEEGLKFMVYLQKENIIDESGMPKERFSAEFPKEGPSILRIQQVVRGDSAAYFCASSPLSGGSQETQYFGPGTRLLVL.

This chain joins TRBV6-5 and TRBJ2-5, with 8 bases identical to TRBD1. Germline-derived CDR1 and CDR2 are MNHEY and SVGAGI. V lost 2 bases and J lost 5; bases outside the gene matches: 4. CDR3 size: 14 residues. CDR3 residues: CASSYGQGGETQYF. The CDR3, as DNA: TGTGCCAGCAGTTACGGACAGGGTGGGGAGACCCAGTACTTC.

The chain uses TRBV5-1 and TRBJ2-7, with 8 bases aligning to TRBD1. The CDR3 has 13 residues. Trimming took 4 bases from V and 3 from J; bases not matched to a gene: 3. CDR1 is SGHRS, CDR2 YFSETQ, per germline. CDR3 protein: CASSHGTGYEQYF. The DNA of the CDR3 is TGCGCCAGCAGCCACGGGACAGGCTACGAGCAGTACTTC.

The genes are TRBV4-1 and TRBJ2-1; the match to TRBD2 covers 9 bases. From germline, CDR1 is MGHRA and CDR2 YSYEKL. Trimming took 0 bases from V and 6 from J; bases not matched to a gene: 6. The CDR3 is made up of 16 amino acids. The DNA of the CDR3 is TGCGCCAGCAGCCAAGATAGCGGCGGGAGGGGCAATGAGCAGTTCTTC. It codes for CASSQDSGGRGNEQFF.

The rearrangement uses TRBV3-1 (or the pseudogene TRBV3-2) and TRBJ2-7, with D tentatively TRBD1 (5 bases). CDR1 and CDR2 (germline): LGHDT, YNNKEL (reference sequence). Trimming pared 4 bases from V and 2 bases from J, leaving 15 bases between. The CDR3 totals 15 residues. The CDR3 is CASSPGAGSPYEQYF. The CDR3 DNA is TGTGCCAGCAGCCCTGGAGCAGGGTCCCCCTACGAGCAGTACTTC.

This clone is a singleton in its sample. The V call is TRBV5-1, the J call TRBJ1-6, with a tentative D call TRBD1 (6 bases). Between the trimmed V and J ends, which lost 1 base and 4 bases, there was a span of 12 bases. From germline, CDR1 is SGHRS and CDR2 YFSETQ. The CDR3 has 16 residues. CDR3 protein: CASSLTGNLYNSPLHF. The CDR3, as DNA: TGCGCCAGCAGCTTGACAGGGAACCTTTATAATTCACCCCTCCACTTT.